The source of this T cell receptor (beta chain) is a study of post-analysis software for immune sequencing data. Study background: Clinical courses comprised relapsing-remitting, secondary progressive and progressive-relapsing multiple sclerosis.

This clonotype occurred a few times. cDNA libraries of TCR beta carried unique molecular identifiers. Around 460,000 cDNA molecules came from around 1 to 10 million T cells. TCRdb re-analysed the PCR reads in MiXCR, keeping a single row per CDR3 protein. Found here are around 500,000 distinct CDR3 sequences, 30% to 40% of them singletons; the top ten hold approximately 5.4%. The sequencing input was blood. The clonotype comes from a girl aged 2 to 17 with multiple sclerosis.

CDR3 sequence reads: CASSPIPIQETQYF. The CDR3, as DNA: TGTGCCAGCAGCCCCATACCCATACAAGAGACCCAGTACTTC. The chain combines TRBV7-8 with TRBJ2-5; D is unclear. Trimming took 5 bases from V and 2 from J, leaving 12 bases between them. Germline V gene lookup returns CDR1 SGHVS and CDR2 FQNEAQ. The CDR3 covers 14 residues.